The 26 T cell receptor beta chains reported below all come from one sample, sequenced in a study of regulatory T cells in long-lasting Graves disease. HTBI primers from iRepertoire and Arm-PCR of CDR3 regions yielded the TCR beta libraries. Using its own MiXCR run on the multiplex PCR reads, TCRdb lists one record per CDR3 protein. The sample includes hundreds of thousands of distinct CDR3 sequences, roughly a sixth of them seen just once. Time point: newly diagnosed GD, antithyroid drugs for less than 3 months. Following extraction of RNA from PBMCs, that RNA was used to make the TCR library. This specimen consisted of peripheral blood mononuclear cells (PBMCs), obtained at new diagnosis, from a patient treated with antithyroid drugs. The source is a female donor with Graves disease.

This clonotype was picked up many times. The rearrangement joins TRBV20-1 to TRBJ2-2; TRBD1 is a possible D gene (5 bases). V was clipped by 0 bases and J by 1 base, with 12 bases between them. The CDR3 length is 16 residues. The germline gives CDR1 DFQATT, CDR2 SNEGSKA (reference sequence). CDR3 bases: TGCAGTGCTAGAGATTCTAGGGGCGGGAACACCGGGGAGCTGTTTTTT. Protein sequence: CSARDSRGGNTGELFF.

The chain is built from TRBV3-1 and TRBJ1-3, with unresolved D. The CDR3 runs to 16 residues. Trimming stripped 1 base from V and 1 base from J, with 11 bases between. Germline V gives CDR1 LGHDT, CDR2 YNNKEL (reference sequence). Here the CDR3 DNA reads TGTGCCAGCAGCCAAGTGGGTTCGGGATCTGGAAACACCATATATTTT. Encoded protein: CASSQVGSGSGNTIYF.

This clonotype was detected a few times. The chain has TRBV18 and TRBJ1-5; D call uncertain. V was clipped by 2 bases and J by 3 bases, with 8 bases between them. In germline, CDR1 is KGHSH, CDR2 LQKENI. The CDR3 runs to 14 residues. In nucleotides, the CDR3 is TGTGCCAGCTCACCAGGTCTAAACAATCAGCCCCAGCATTTT. This encodes CASSPGLNNQPQHF.

This clonotype was counted many times. The rearrangement joins TRBV10-1 to TRBJ1-1; D might be TRBD1 (5 bases). Germline CDR1 WNHNN, CDR2 SYGVQD (reference sequence). The CDR3 has 15 amino acids. Trimming cost V 1 base and J 1 base, with 10 bases left between them. CDR3 amino acids: CASSELTEKNTEAFF. The CDR3, as DNA: TGCGCCAGCAGTGAGTTGACAGAAAAGAACACTGAAGCTTTCTTT.

This clonotype was observed many times. V usage is TRBV7-3 and J usage is TRBJ1-2; 8 bases are a match to TRBD1. Unmatched junction bases numbered 4, after V lost 0 bases and J lost 4 bases. The CDR3 runs to 15 residues. The V gene's germline CDR1 is SGHTA and CDR2 FQGTGA. The CDR3 DNA sequence: TGTGCCAGCAGCTTAACCCCGGACAGGGCCTATGGCTACACCTTC. Protein sequence: CASSLTPDRAYGYTF. The variable domain in full, with the rest retrieved from reference TRBV7-3 and TRBJ1-2, is GAGVSQTPSNKVTEKGKYVELRCDPISGHTALYWYRQSLGQGPEFLIYFQGTGAADDSGLPNDRFFAVRPEGSVSTLKIQRTERGDSAVYLCASSLTPDRAYGYTFGSGTRLTVV.

The sample holds a few counts of this clonotype. This chain connects TRBV4-1 to TRBJ2-5; 8 nucleotides match TRBD1. The CDR3 covers 17 residues. The V gene end was trimmed by 1 base and the J gene end by 1 base; junction bases not matched to a gene: 8. CDR1 MGHRA and CDR2 YSYEKL come from the germline V gene. The CDR3, as DNA: TGCGCCAGCAGCCAAGGTATTGACAGGGGACTCCAAGAGACCCAGTACTTC. This sequence encodes CASSQGIDRGLQETQYF.

This clonotype was counted ten times or more. The chain links TRBV5-6 to TRBJ1-1; D is ambiguous. The CDR3 extends over 13 amino acids. Between the trimmed V and J ends, which lost 2 bases and 0 bases, there was a span of 5 bases. Germline V gene data show CDR1 as SGHDT and CDR2 as YYEEEE. CDR3 nucleotides: TGTGCCAGCAGCTTCACCCTGAACACTGAAGCTTTCTTT. It specifies CASSFTLNTEAFF.

The table lists this clonotype with many counts. The CDR3 DNA follows: TGTGCCAGCAGCTTAGAAAGGCCTACAGCGGGGGGGCCGAATACGCAGTATTTT. Translating it yields CASSLERPTAGGPNTQYF. The chain couples TRBV7-6 to TRBJ2-3; TRBD2 agrees at 10 bases. Unmatched junction bases numbered 14, after V lost 1 base and J lost 7 bases. Germline CDR1 reads SGHVS; CDR2 reads FNYEAQ. This CDR3 comprises 18 residues.

This clonotype was observed many times. V and J are TRBV28 and TRBJ2-7, with no clear D. Trimming stripped 6 bases from V and 6 bases from J, with 12 bases between. Germline lookup yields CDR1 MDHEN and CDR2 SYDVKM. The CDR3 is 12 residues long. The CDR3 region is CASRRSALEQYF. The CDR3 DNA reads TGTGCCAGCAGGAGATCGGCTCTCGAGCAGTACTTC.

This clonotype occurred many times. This rearrangement joins TRBV5-1 to TRBJ1-1; the D is unclear. The length of the CDR3 is 14 residues. V was clipped by 1 base and J by 0 bases, with 7 bases between them. Germline V gene lookup returns CDR1 SGHRS and CDR2 YFSETQ. CDR3 DNA: TGCGCCAGCAGCTTGAAACAGATGAACACTGAAGCTTTCTTT. Amino acids: CASSLKQMNTEAFF.

This clonotype was observed at least ten times. The rearrangement links TRBV3-1 to TRBJ2-5; a possible D gene is TRBD1 (5 bases). The ends were cut back, 4 bases at V and 3 bases at J, with 21 bases in the middle. This CDR3 is built from 17 residues. Germline CDR1 reads LGHDT; CDR2 reads YNNKEL (reference sequence). CDR3 sequence (DNA): TGTGCCAGCAGCCTTTCCGGACGCTACAGGTCGGAAGAGACCCAGTACTTC. Its translation is CASSLSGRYRSEETQYF.

CDR3 sequence (DNA): TGTGCCACCAGCAGAGCGGGACTAGCGGGGGGGCCCCTCGCCAATGAGCAGTTCTTC. This codes for CATSRAGLAGGPLANEQFF. The chain has TRBV15 and TRBJ2-1; 16 bases agree with TRBD2. Germline assignment: CDR1 LNHNV and CDR2 YYDKDF (reference sequence). V shed 1 base and J 6 bases; nucleotides not matched to a gene: 9. The CDR3 is 19 residues long.

This clonotype was seen ten or more times. The chain joins TRBV10-1 to TRBJ2-3; no clear D gene. The V end lost 1 base, the J end lost 4 bases, and 12 bases lay between the germline ends. The CDR3 consists of 15 residues. Looked up from germline, CDR1 is WNHNN and CDR2 is SYGVQD (reference sequence). The CDR3 bases are TGCGCCAGCAGTGAGTACGGAGATGGGTCAGATACGCAGTATTTT. This encodes CASSEYGDGSDTQYF.

This clonotype has just a few counts. The chain links TRBV4-3 to TRBJ1-3; D is unclear. The CDR3 has 15 residues. From germline, CDR1 is LGHNA and CDR2 YSLEER. The V and J ends lost 0 bases and 1 base respectively, with 7 bases between them. CDR3 bases: TGCGCCAGCAGCCAAGATATACAGTCTGGAAACACCATATATTTT. This translates into CASSQDIQSGNTIYF.

This chain joins TRBV7-9 and TRBJ1-5; weak D call: TRBD1 (6 bases). The CDR3 length is 12 residues. CDR1 and CDR2 from the germline V gene are SEHNR and FQNEAQ (reference sequence). V lost 1 base, J lost 15 bases, and 13 bases lay in between. CDR3 residues: CASSLGTGGMHF. CDR3 nucleotide sequence: TGTGCCAGCAGCTTAGGGACGGGGGGCATGCATTTT. Full variable domain (missing parts from reference TRBV7-9 and TRBJ1-5): DTGVSQNPRHKITKRGQNVTFRCDPISEHNRLYWYRQTLGQGPEFLTYFQNEAQLEKSRLLSDRFSAERPKGSFSTLEIQRTEQGDSAMYLCASSLGTGGMHFGDGTRLSIL.

This sequence joins TRBV15 and TRBJ2-2; D may be TRBD1 (5 bases). CDR3 length: 13 residues. Germline assignment: CDR1 LNHNV and CDR2 YYDKDF (reference sequence). V was cut by 7 bases and J by 3 bases, with 9 bases left in between. The CDR3 bases are TGTGCCACCAAGGGGATTGACACCGGGGAGCTGTTTTTT. Its protein is CATKGIDTGELFF.

CDR3: CASSQGIGAEAFF. In DNA form, the CDR3 reads TGTGCCAGTAGCCAGGGGATAGGGGCTGAAGCTTTCTTT. The rearrangement uses TRBV19 and TRBJ1-1; TRBD1 is a possible D gene (6 bases). V shed 6 bases and J shed 6 bases, with 14 bases lying between them. The length of the CDR3 is 13 residues. The V gene's germline CDR1 is LNHDA and CDR2 SQIVND (reference sequence).

This clonotype was detected many times. The chain has TRBV12-3 or TRBV12-4 and TRBJ1-2; TRBD1 might be the D (5 bases). The CDR3 loop spans 13 amino acids. The ends were cut back, 4 bases at V and 8 bases at J, with 14 bases in the middle. DNA of the CDR3: TGTGCCAGCAGTTCCGGGACCTTGCGGGGCTACACCTTC. Protein product: CASSSGTLRGYTF.

The chain links TRBV11-1 to TRBJ2-2; 13 bases fit TRBD2. The V segment lost 5 bases and the J segment 3 bases; nucleotides outside the gene matches: 3. The CDR3 contains 16 residues. Germline V gives CDR1 SGHAT, CDR2 FQDESV (reference sequence). CDR3 residues: CASSIGLAGDTGELFF. CDR3 coding DNA: TGTGCCAGCAGCATCGGACTAGCGGGGGACACCGGGGAGCTGTTTTTT.

The sample holds many counts of this clonotype. The chain joins TRBV29-1 to TRBJ1-2; D not resolved. The CDR3 has 13 amino acids. Germline-derived CDR1 and CDR2 are SQVTM and ANQGSEA. Trimming took 7 bases from V and 4 from J, leaving 16 bases between them. CDR3 DNA sequence: TGCAGCGCCTTACTCCCGACCTCCTATGGCTACACCTTC. It yields the protein CSALLPTSYGYTF.

This clonotype was counted at least ten times. The chain has TRBV27 and TRBJ2-5; a weak D match, TRBD2 (6 bases). The ends were cut back, 4 bases at V and 7 bases at J, with 25 bases in the middle. Germline loops: CDR1 MNHEY, CDR2 SMNVEV (reference sequence). There are 17 residues in the CDR3. The DNA of the CDR3 is TGTGCCAGCAGTTCCACTAGCCAACCGGACCGTTGCTGGACCCAGTACTTC. Amino acids: CASSSTSQPDRCWTQYF.

This clonotype showed up many times. The chain combines TRBV20-1 with TRBJ2-5; 8 nucleotides agree with TRBD2. Germline V gene data show CDR1 as DFQATT and CDR2 as SNEGSKA (reference sequence). The ends lost 3 bases at V and 5 bases at J; junction bases unmatched: 8. The CDR3 loop spans 14 amino acids. The CDR3 sequence is CSARLAGSGETQYF. The CDR3 DNA follows: TGCAGTGCTAGGCTAGCGGGTTCGGGGGAGACCCAGTACTTC.

Many counts were recorded for this clonotype. The rearrangement links TRBV12-3 or TRBV12-4 to TRBJ2-7, with D tentatively TRBD2 (5 bases). The CDR3 loop spans 14 amino acids. The V end lost 3 bases, the J end lost 3 bases, and 12 bases lay between the germline ends. CDR3 amino acids: CASSLSPSFYEQYF. In nucleotides, the CDR3 is TGTGCCAGCAGTTTGTCTCCTAGCTTCTACGAGCAGTACTTC.

This clonotype appeared a few times. The V call is TRBV2, the J call TRBJ1-5; a possible D gene is TRBD1 (5 bases). The V gene's germline CDR1 is SNHLY and CDR2 FYNNEI. The CDR3 totals 15 residues. V lost 2 bases and J 1 base, leaving 9 bases between the germline ends. For the CDR3, the DNA is TGTGCCAGCAGTGAACCGGGGGAGAGCAATCAGCCCCAGCATTTT. It codes for CASSEPGESNQPQHF. Together with reference TRBV2 and TRBJ1-5, the CDR3 gives the full variable domain: EPEVTQTPSHQVTQMGQEVILRCVPISNHLYFYWYRQILGQKVEFLVSFYNNEISEKSEIFDDQFSVERPDGSNFTLKIRSTKLEDSAMYFCASSEPGESNQPQHFGDGTRLSIL.

At least ten counts were recorded for this clonotype. The chain employs TRBV28 and TRBJ2-7; D is uncertain. The V and J ends lost 5 bases and 0 bases respectively, with 11 bases between them. Germline assignment: CDR1 MDHEN and CDR2 SYDVKM. The CDR3 spans 14 residues. The CDR3 region has the DNA TGTGCCAGCAGTCTTGTCTCAGGCTCCTACGAGCAGTACTTC. Translation gives CASSLVSGSYEQYF.

This clonotype was recorded at least ten times. V gene TRBV7-3 combines with J gene TRBJ1-1; D is unresolved. V was clipped by 4 bases and J by 1 base, with 7 bases between them. The CDR3 runs to 13 residues. Germline-derived CDR1 and CDR2 are SGHTA and FQGTGA. The CDR3 nucleotides are TGTGCCAGCAGCTCCCAGCCGAACACTGAAGCTTTCTTT. This translates into CASSSQPNTEAFF.